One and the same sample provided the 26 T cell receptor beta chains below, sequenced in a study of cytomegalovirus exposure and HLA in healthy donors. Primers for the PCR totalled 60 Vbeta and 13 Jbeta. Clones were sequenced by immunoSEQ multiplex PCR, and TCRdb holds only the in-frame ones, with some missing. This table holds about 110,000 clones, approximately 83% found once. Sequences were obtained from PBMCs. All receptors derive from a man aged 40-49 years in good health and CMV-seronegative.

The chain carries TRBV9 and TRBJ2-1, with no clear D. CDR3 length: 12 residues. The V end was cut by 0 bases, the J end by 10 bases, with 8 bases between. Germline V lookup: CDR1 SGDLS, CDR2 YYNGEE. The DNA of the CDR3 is TGTGCCAGCAGCGTAGACGTGAGGGAGCAGTTCTTC. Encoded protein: CASSVDVREQFF.

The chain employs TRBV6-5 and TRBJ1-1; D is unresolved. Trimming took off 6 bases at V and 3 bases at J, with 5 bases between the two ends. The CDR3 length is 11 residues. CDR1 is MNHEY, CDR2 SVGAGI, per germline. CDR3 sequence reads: CASRSDTEAFF. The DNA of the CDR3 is TGTGCCAGCAGATCGGACACTGAAGCTTTCTTT.

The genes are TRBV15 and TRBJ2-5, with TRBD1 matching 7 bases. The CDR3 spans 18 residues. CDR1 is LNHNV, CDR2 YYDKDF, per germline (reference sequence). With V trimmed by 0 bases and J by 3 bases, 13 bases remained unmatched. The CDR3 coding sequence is TGTGCCACCAGCAGAGACTTTTCTACCGGGACAGCAGAAGAGACCCAGTACTTC. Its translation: CATSRDFSTGTAEETQYF. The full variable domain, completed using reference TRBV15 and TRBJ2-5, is DAMVIQNPRYQVTQFGKPVTLSCSQTLNHNVMYWYQQKSSQAPKLLFHYYDKDFNNEADTPDNFQSRRPNTSFCFLDIRSPGLGDTAMYLCATSRDFSTGTAEETQYFGPGTRLLVL.

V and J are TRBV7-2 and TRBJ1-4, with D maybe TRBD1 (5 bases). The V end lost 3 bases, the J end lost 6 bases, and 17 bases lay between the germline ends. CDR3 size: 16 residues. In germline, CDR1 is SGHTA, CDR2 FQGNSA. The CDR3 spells CASSLGPGHGDEKLFF. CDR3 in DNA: TGTGCCAGCAGCTTGGGTCCAGGGCACGGTGATGAAAAACTGTTTTTT.

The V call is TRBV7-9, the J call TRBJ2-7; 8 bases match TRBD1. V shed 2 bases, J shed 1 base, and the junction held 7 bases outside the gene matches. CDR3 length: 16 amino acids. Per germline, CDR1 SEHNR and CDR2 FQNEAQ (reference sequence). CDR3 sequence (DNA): TGTGCCAGCAGCTTACTCGGGACAGGCGGATCCTACGAGCAGTACTTC. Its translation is CASSLLGTGGSYEQYF. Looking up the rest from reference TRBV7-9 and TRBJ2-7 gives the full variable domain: DTGVSQNPRHKITKRGQNVTFRCDPISEHNRLYWYRQTLGQGPEFLTYFQNEAQLEKSRLLSDRFSAERPKGSFSTLEIQRTEQGDSAMYLCASSLLGTGGSYEQYFGPGTRLTVT.

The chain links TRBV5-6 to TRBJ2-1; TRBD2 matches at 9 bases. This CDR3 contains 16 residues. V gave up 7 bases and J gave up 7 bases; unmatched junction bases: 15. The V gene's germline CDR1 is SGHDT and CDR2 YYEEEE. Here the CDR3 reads CASHRGSGGGGNEQFF. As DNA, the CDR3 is TGTGCCAGCCATAGGGGTAGCGGGGGTGGGGGAAATGAGCAGTTCTTC.

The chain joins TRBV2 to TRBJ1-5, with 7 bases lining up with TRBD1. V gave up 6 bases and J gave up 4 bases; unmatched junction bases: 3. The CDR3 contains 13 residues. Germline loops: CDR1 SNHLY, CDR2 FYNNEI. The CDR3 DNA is TGTGCCAGCAGAGGGACAGCTAATCAGCCCCAGCATTTT. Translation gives CASRGTANQPQHF.

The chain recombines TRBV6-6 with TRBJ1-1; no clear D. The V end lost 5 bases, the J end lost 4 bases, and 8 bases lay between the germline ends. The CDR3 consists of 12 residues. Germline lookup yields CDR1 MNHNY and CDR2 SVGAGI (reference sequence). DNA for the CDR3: TGTGCCAGCAGTATTAGAGGCACTGAAGCTTTCTTT. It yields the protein CASSIRGTEAFF.

The CDR3: CASSYSRGQGGTEAFF. DNA of the CDR3: TGTGCCAGCAGTTACTCCAGGGGGCAAGGAGGCACTGAAGCTTTCTTT. The rearrangement joins TRBV6-5 to TRBJ1-1; 8 bases align to TRBD1. Germline V gene data show CDR1 as MNHEY and CDR2 as SVGAGI. V trimming: 0 bases; J trimming: 4 bases; junction bases outside the gene matches: 7. This CDR3 contains 16 residues.

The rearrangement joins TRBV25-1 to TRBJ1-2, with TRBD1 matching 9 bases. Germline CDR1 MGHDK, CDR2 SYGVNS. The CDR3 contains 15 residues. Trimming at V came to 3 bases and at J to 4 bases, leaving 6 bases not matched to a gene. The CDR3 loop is CASSDPGQGRYGYTF. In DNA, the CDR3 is TGTGCCAGCAGTGACCCGGGACAGGGTCGCTATGGCTACACCTTC.

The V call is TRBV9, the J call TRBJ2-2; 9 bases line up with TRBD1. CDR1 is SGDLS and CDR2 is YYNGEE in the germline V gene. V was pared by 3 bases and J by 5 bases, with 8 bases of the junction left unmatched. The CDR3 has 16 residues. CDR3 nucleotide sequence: TGTGCCAGCAGCGGGACAGGGGTGCGACGGACCGGGGAGCTGTTTTTT. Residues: CASSGTGVRRTGELFF.

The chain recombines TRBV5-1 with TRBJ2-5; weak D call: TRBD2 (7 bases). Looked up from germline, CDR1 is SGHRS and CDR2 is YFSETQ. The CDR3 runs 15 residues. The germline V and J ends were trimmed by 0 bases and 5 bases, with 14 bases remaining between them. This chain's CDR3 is CASSLGGGGTETQYF. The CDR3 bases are TGCGCCAGCAGCTTGGGGGGCGGGGGCACGGAGACCCAGTACTTC.

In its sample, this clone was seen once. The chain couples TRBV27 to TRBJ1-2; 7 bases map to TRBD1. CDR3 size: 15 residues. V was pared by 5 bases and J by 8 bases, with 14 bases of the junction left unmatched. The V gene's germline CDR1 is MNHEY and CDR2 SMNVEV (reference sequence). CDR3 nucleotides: TGTGCCAGCAGTCTCAGACAGGGAAGGCAGGAAGGCTACACCTTC. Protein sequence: CASSLRQGRQEGYTF.

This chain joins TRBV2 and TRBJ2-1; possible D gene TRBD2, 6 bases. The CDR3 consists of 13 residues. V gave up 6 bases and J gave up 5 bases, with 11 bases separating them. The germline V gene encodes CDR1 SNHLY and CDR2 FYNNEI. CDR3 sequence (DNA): TGTGCCAGCAGCCAGCGGGTCGACAATGAGCAGTTCTTC. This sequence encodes CASSQRVDNEQFF.

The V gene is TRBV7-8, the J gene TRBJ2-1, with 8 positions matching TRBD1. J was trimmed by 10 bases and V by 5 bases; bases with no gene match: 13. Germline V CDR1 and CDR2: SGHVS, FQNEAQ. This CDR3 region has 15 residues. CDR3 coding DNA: TGTGCCAGCAGCCCTGGACAGGGTAGGTCTCGGGAGCAGTTCTTC. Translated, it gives CASSPGQGRSREQFF.

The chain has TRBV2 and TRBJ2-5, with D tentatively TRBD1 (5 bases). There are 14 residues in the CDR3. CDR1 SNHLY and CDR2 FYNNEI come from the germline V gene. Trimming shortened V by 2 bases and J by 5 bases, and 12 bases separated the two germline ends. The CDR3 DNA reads TGTGCCAGCAGTGAAACCAGGGTTGGCGAGACCCAGTACTTC. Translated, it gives CASSETRVGETQYF.

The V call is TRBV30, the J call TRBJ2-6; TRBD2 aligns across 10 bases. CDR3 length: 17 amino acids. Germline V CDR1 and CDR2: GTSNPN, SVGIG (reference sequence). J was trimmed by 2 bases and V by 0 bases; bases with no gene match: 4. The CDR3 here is CAWSVLAGFPGANVLTF. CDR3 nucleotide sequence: TGTGCCTGGAGTGTACTAGCGGGGTTCCCTGGGGCCAACGTCCTGACTTTC.

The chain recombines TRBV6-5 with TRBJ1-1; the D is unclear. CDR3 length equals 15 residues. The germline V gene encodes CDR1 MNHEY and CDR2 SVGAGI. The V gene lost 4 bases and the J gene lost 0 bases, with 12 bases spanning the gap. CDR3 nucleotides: TGTGCCAGCAGTTCGGACGGGAAACTGAACACTGAAGCTTTCTTT. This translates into CASSSDGKLNTEAFF.

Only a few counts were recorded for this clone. For the CDR3, the DNA is TGTGCCAGCAACGGGGGAAACACCATATATTTT. This gives the protein CASNGGNTIYF. This chain joins TRBV28 and TRBJ1-3; D is undetermined. The germline gives CDR1 MDHEN, CDR2 SYDVKM. Trimming took off 7 bases at V and 4 bases at J, with 5 bases between the two ends. The CDR3 is 11 residues long.

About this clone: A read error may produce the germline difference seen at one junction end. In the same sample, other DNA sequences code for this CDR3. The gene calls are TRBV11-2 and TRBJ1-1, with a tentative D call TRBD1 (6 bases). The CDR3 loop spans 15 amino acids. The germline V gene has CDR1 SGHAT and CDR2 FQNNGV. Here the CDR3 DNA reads TGTGCCAGCAGCTTAGGACGAGGCAGGGGAGCTGAGGCTTTCTTT. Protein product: CASSLGRGRGAEAFF.

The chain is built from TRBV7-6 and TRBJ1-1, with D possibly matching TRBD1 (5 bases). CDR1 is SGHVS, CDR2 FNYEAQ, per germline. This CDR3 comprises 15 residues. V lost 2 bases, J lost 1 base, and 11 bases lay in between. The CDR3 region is CASSLRRGGNTEAFF. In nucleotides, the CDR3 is TGTGCCAGCAGCTTAAGGAGGGGAGGGAACACTGAAGCTTTCTTT.

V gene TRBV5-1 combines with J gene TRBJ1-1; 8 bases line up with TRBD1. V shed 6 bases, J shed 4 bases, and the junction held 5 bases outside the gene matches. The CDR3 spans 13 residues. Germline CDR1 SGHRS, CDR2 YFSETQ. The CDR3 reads CASTSTGGTEAFF. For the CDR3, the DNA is TGCGCCAGCACTTCAACAGGGGGCACTGAAGCTTTCTTT.

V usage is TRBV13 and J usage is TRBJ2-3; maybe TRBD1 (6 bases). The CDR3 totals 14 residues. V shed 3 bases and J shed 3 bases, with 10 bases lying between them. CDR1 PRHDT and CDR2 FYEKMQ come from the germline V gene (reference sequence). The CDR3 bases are TGTGCCAGCAGCTTCGGACAGTCGACAGATACGCAGTATTTT. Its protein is CASSFGQSTDTQYF.

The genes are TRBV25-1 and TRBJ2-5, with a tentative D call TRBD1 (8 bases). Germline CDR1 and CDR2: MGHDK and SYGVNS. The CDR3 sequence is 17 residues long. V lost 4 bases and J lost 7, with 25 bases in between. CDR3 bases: TGTGCCAGCAGTGCTGGACAGGGAGGGGTTGGTTTGGGGACCCAGTACTTC. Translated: CASSAGQGGVGLGTQYF.

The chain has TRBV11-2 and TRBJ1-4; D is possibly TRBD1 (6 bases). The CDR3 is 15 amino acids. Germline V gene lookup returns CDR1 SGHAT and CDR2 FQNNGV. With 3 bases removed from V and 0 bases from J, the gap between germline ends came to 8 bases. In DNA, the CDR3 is TGTGCCAGCAGCTTCAGGGGTCCAACTAATGAAAAACTGTTTTTT. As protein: CASSFRGPTNEKLFF.

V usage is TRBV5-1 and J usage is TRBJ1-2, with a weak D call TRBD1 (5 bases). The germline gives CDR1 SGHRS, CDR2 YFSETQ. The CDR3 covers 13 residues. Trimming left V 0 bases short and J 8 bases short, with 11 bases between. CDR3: CASSLAREGGYTF. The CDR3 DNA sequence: TGCGCCAGCAGCTTGGCCAGGGAAGGCGGCTACACCTTC.